This is a list of T cell receptor beta chains from one sample in a study of cytomegalovirus exposure and HLA in healthy donors. The repertoire was sequenced with immunoSEQ multiplex PCR; TCRdb's copy has only in-frame clones and lacks some. The sample yields under 200,000 clones, just under 90% seen once. The material sequenced was PBMCs. Receptors were obtained from a man between 18 and 29 years old in good health and CMV-seropositive. The CDR3 runs from the conserved cysteine through the conserved F or W. D genes are given only for firm matches. Rows give clone size only sometimes, using once, few, many, or a class for an expanded clone.

abundance	v_gene	d_gene	j_gene	CDR3nt	CDR3aa
.	TRBV7-8	.	TRBJ1-2	TGTGCCAGCAGCTTAGAGGTTTGGGTGGAGGCTGGCTACACCTTC	CASSLEVWVEAGYTF
.	TRBV6-6	.	TRBJ1-1	TGTGCCAGCAGTTACGGAGGGTCCGGAGGAACTGAAGCTTTCTTT	CASSYGGSGGTEAFF
.	TRBV27	TRBD2	TRBJ2-7	TGTGCCAGCAGTTTCGCTAGCGGCTCCTACGAGCAGTACTTC	CASSFASGSYEQYF
.	TRBV6-6	.	TRBJ1-1	TGTGCCAGCAGTAGGACAGCAATGAACACTGAAGCTTTCTTT	CASSRTAMNTEAFF
.	TRBV7-9	.	TRBJ2-5	TGTGCCAGCAGCGCTACTGGACAGTGGGCGAATTTCGGGACCCAGTACTTC	CASSATGQWANFGTQYF
.	TRBV11-3	.	TRBJ2-3	TGTGCCAGCAGCCCCTCGGTCGGTAGCGGCACAGATACGCAGTATTTT	CASSPSVGSGTDTQYF
few	TRBV30	TRBD1	TRBJ1-3	TGTGCCTGGGGATTACAGGGGAACACCATATATTTT	CAWGLQGNTIYF
.	TRBV5-4	.	TRBJ2-7	TGTGCCAGCAGCCGCCCAACTACAGGACCCTACGAGCAGTACTTC	CASSRPTTGPYEQYF
.	TRBV5-1	TRBD1	TRBJ2-3	TGCGCCAGCAGCTCCACAGGGGGTCCCACAGATACGCAGTATTTT	CASSSTGGPTDTQYF
.	TRBV5-5	TRBD1	TRBJ2-6	TGTGCCAGCAGCTTGGGGCAGGGGGCGTCTGGGGCCAACGTCCTGACTTTC	CASSLGQGASGANVLTF
.	TRBV7-3	TRBD2	TRBJ2-2	TGTGCCAGCAGTTTAGCGGGAGGGCCGGTCACCGGGGAGCTGTTTTTT	CASSLAGGPVTGELFF
.	TRBV27	TRBD1	TRBJ2-7	TGTGCCAGCAGTGTGGGACAGGGGATCTCCTACGAGCAGTACTTC	CASSVGQGISYEQYF
.	TRBV9	TRBD2	TRBJ2-3	TGTGCCAGCAGCCGGGGGGAGACTAGCACAGATACGCAGTATTTT	CASSRGETSTDTQYF
.	TRBV7-3	TRBD2	TRBJ2-2	TGTGCCAGCTCCAAGGGAGGGGCCGCCACCGGGGAGCTGTTTTTT	CASSKGGAATGELFF
once	TRBV19	TRBD2	TRBJ2-1	TGTGCCAGTAGTATAGCTAGCGGGATGAACAATGAGCAGTTCTTC	CASSIASGMNNEQFF
.	TRBV9	.	TRBJ2-1	TGTGCCAGCAGCGTAGATCCGGGGATAGGAAATGAGCAGTTCTTC	CASSVDPGIGNEQFF
.	TRBV5-6	TRBD1	TRBJ1-4	TGTGCCAGCAGCGTATCCGGACAGGGCGAAAAACTGTTTTTT	CASSVSGQGEKLFF
.	TRBV18	TRBD1	TRBJ1-1	TGTGCCAGCTCACGACAGGGCCCGAACACTGAAGCTTTCTTT	CASSRQGPNTEAFF
.	TRBV10-3	TRBD1	TRBJ1-1	TGTGCCATCAGTGGGGACAGGGTAGGAATGGCTGAAGCTTTCTTT	CAISGDRVGMAEAFF
.	TRBV6-5	TRBD1	TRBJ2-2	TGTGCCAGCAGCGAATCCGGGACAGGGGGCGGGGAGCTGTTTTTT	CASSESGTGGGELFF
.	TRBV6-5	.	TRBJ1-1	TGTGCCAGCAGTTCCCACAGGGAAGTGGGGAACACTGAAGCTTTCTTT	CASSSHREVGNTEAFF
.	TRBV28	TRBD2	TRBJ2-3	TGTGCCAGCAGTTTATGGGGACTAGCAAGAGATACGCAGTATTTT	CASSLWGLARDTQYF
.	TRBV11-3	TRBD2	TRBJ2-2	TGTGCCAGCAGCTTGACTAGCGGAGTGAACACCGGGGAGCTGTTTTTT	CASSLTSGVNTGELFF
.	TRBV7-9	.	TRBJ1-1	TGTGCCAGCAGCAACCGGGACACCTACACTGAAGCTTTCTTT	CASSNRDTYTEAFF
.	TRBV9	.	TRBJ2-7	TGTGCCAGCAGCGTAGGGACAACCTACGAGCAGTACTTC	CASSVGTTYEQYF
.	TRBV5-8	.	TRBJ2-1	TGTGCCAGCAGCAGGGGAATGATTTCCTACAATGAGCAGTTCTTC	CASSRGMISYNEQFF
.	TRBV19	TRBD1	TRBJ2-1	TGTGCCAGTAGTTCTCAGACAGGGGAAGGCACTGAGCAGTTCTTC	CASSSQTGEGTEQFF
.	TRBV19	.	TRBJ1-1	TGTGCCAGTAGGATGTTGCCCAGGAGGGGTTACACTGAAGCTTTCTTT	CASRMLPRRGYTEAFF
.	TRBV6-5	.	TRBJ2-1	TGTGCCAGCAGTTACTCTTGGGGGGTCCCCTACAATGAGCAGTTCTTC	CASSYSWGVPYNEQFF
.	TRBV28	TRBD2	TRBJ2-4	TGTGCCAGCAGCCCAAGACTAGCGGGAGCAGGGAACATTCAGTACTTC	CASSPRLAGAGNIQYF
.	TRBV4-2	TRBD2	TRBJ2-3	TGTGCCAGCAGTAAGCGGGAGGGCACAGATACGCAGTATTTT	CASSKREGTDTQYF
.	TRBV12-1	.	TRBJ2-1	TGTGCCAGCAGCTCCCGATCAAACCTTGTAGCGGGAGTCCCATACAATGAGCAGTTCTTC	CASSSRSNLVAGVPYNEQFF
.	TRBV28	TRBD2	TRBJ2-7	TGTGCCAGCAGTTATGCTTGGACTAGCGATAACGAGCAGTACTTC	CASSYAWTSDNEQYF
few	TRBV4-1	TRBD1	TRBJ1-5	TGCGCCAGCAGCTCTGGGGCAGGGGGCGGTCAGCCCCAGCATTTT	CASSSGAGGGQPQHF
.	TRBV29-1	.	TRBJ2-1	TGCAGCGTTCGGGGTTCCTACAATGAGCAGTTCTTC	CSVRGSYNEQFF
.	TRBV19	TRBD2	TRBJ2-3	TGTGCCAGTAGTACGGGACTAGCGGGAGTTGATACGCAGTATTTT	CASSTGLAGVDTQYF
.	TRBV6-5	TRBD1	TRBJ2-2	TGTGCCAGCAGCCACAGGGGCCCCGGGGAGCTGTTTTTT	CASSHRGPGELFF
.	TRBV5-1	TRBD2	TRBJ2-7	TGCGCCAGCAGCCCTGGGCAGACTAGCGGTGGGAGGGAGCAGTACTTC	CASSPGQTSGGREQYF
few	TRBV9	.	TRBJ2-1	TGTGCCAGCAGCGTCTCAGCGGACTCCTACAATGAGCAGTTCTTC	CASSVSADSYNEQFF
.	TRBV28	TRBD1	TRBJ1-5	TGTGCCAGCAGTTCCACCACAGGGGAGCCCCAGCATTTT	CASSSTTGEPQHF
.	TRBV5-4	.	TRBJ1-2	TGTGCAACCACCGAGCGGACTAACTATGGCTACACCTTC	CATTERTNYGYTF
.	TRBV7-9	.	TRBJ2-7	TGTGCCAGCAGCGCGGGACAGTTTGGCGAGCAGTACTTC	CASSAGQFGEQYF
once	TRBV19	.	TRBJ2-2	TGTGCCAGTAGTAGTCCCCGCCGAGCGAACACCGGGGAGCTGTTTTTT	CASSSPRRANTGELFF
.	TRBV5-1	.	TRBJ2-5	TGCGCCAGCAGCTTGGCAGGGGGGAGGGAGACCCAGTACTTC	CASSLAGGRETQYF
.	TRBV9	TRBD2	TRBJ2-3	TGTGCCAGCAGCGTGGGCGGGAGGGGAGGTACAGATACGCAGTATTTT	CASSVGGRGGTDTQYF
.	TRBV5-1	.	TRBJ2-7	TGCGCCAGCAGCTTGAGCGGGACATCCTACGAGCAGTACTTC	CASSLSGTSYEQYF
few	TRBV11-2	.	TRBJ2-1	TGTGCCAGCAGCTTCCGGGACACCTACAATGAGCAGTTCTTC	CASSFRDTYNEQFF
.	TRBV28	.	TRBJ1-1	TGTGCCAGCAGTTTTAAGAGAGGTTCGTCTGAAGCTTTCTTT	CASSFKRGSSEAFF
.	TRBV5-4	TRBD2	TRBJ2-7	TGTGCCAGCAGCTCCTCACTAGCGGACTACGAGCAGTACTTC	CASSSSLADYEQYF
.	TRBV6-1	TRBD1	TRBJ1-1	TGTGCCAGCACCGGACAGGGCTCCCCCGCTGAAGCTTTCTTT	CASTGQGSPAEAFF
few	TRBV7-9	.	TRBJ2-6	TGTGCCAGCAGCCCGTCTGGGGCCAACGTCCTGACTTTC	CASSPSGANVLTF
few	TRBV19	TRBD2	TRBJ2-7	TGTGCCAGTAGTGCCAGCGGACTAGCGGGGCGCTCCTACGAGCAGTACTTC	CASSASGLAGRSYEQYF
.	TRBV5-4	.	TRBJ2-1	TGTGCCAGCAGCCCCACACACCTCGCGGGTAGCTCCTACAATGAGCAGTTCTTC	CASSPTHLAGSSYNEQFF
.	TRBV5-1	TRBD2	TRBJ2-1	TGCGCCAGCAGCGTAGCGGGAGGTGCCCACAATGAGCAGTTCTTC	CASSVAGGAHNEQFF
.	TRBV4-1	TRBD2	TRBJ2-7	TGCGCCAGCAGCCAAGAGGGTAGCGGGGACTACGAGCAGTACTTC	CASSQEGSGDYEQYF